The sequence of this T cell receptor beta chain was determined in a study of T cells in Graves' hyperthyroidism and ophthalmopathy (dated by TCRdb to the late 2010s). With regard to the full study: To identify TCR V-J signatures that set the groups apart, the researchers used a discovery cohort of approximately 98 patients, made up of around 40 with Graves' ophthalmopathy and some 58 with stable Graves' hyperthyroidism. Prospective prediction of ophthalmopathy was tested in an independent validation cohort consisting of about 20 hyperthyroidism patients and around 16 patients who later progressed to ophthalmopathy. The 85 to 100 discovery patients were divided at random into training and test sets in a 7:3 ratio. The study also compared thyroid tissue and blood T-cell repertoires from more than five Graves' hyperthyroidism patients. After blood sampling, hyperthyroidism patients were treated with methimazole at a starting dose of 30 mg daily, and ophthalmopathy patients were treated with high-dose intravenous methylprednisolone. TCR Vbeta CDR3 sequencing of some 140 peripheral blood samples (43 ophthalmopathy, roughly 72 hyperthyroidism and around 17 progressor patients) is reported in the paper.

The CDR3 totals 14 residues, both ends included. The CDR3 DNA has 42 bases and is translated from base 1. CDR1 and CDR2, looked up from the germline V gene, are SGHTA and FQGTGA. V lost 7 bases and J lost 0 bases, and the count of bases not matched to a germline gene is 5. TCR beta CDR3 regions were amplified from RNA transcripts. The TCR CDR3 was subjected to a first round of RT-PCR using the HTBI primer set and the Qiagen OneStep RT-PCR kit. A second multiplex PCR round built the libraries, followed by size selection and purification. Libraries were sequenced paired-end with 100 bp reads on an Illumina HiSeq2000. The original pipeline was this. SOAPnuke was used to process the raw data, with reads discarded if the reads contained adapters or uncalled bases, had a mean Phred below 15, or lacked an exact constant-primer or identifier match. COPE v1.2.5 was used to merge the high-quality paired reads, and each unique nucleotide sequence was defined as a clonotype. MiTCR v1.1 was used to align the clonotypes against IMGT TRBV, TRBD and TRBJ reference segments. The analysis included only V-J combinations with a frequency above 0.0001, which together covered 99% to 99.2% of the repertoires. A TCS score was defined as the ratio of F50 (clonal expansion) to E x V (chaos), with BLOSUM62-based TCRdist applied between CDR3 peptides within each V-J. Welch's t-statistics and random forest reduced roughly 500 V-J features to about 12, which were used in a naive Bayes classifier (R e1071). The Morisita-Horn index was used to measure how similar the thyroid and blood repertoires were. TCRdb reprocessing: public reads trimmed at Q25 with fastp, clones called with MiXCR, in-frame beta chains kept. Rows are unified per CDR3 protein, each entry keeping the most common DNA and genes. The V and J calls shown here were made by TCRdb, not taken from the authors' results. The sample includes hundreds of thousands of distinct CDR3 sequences, with 45% observed a single time. Of the sample, about 7.2% falls within the top ten clones.

Patients with uncontrolled infections, other autoimmune diseases, pregnancy or lactation were excluded. Clinical symptoms, serum thyroxine and TRAb, thyroid ultrasound, and orbital computed tomography formed the basis for the diagnoses. Total RNA was extracted with Trizol reagent, and quality was checked on an Agilent 2100 Bioanalyzer. The paper's findings and limits, for the study overall: A model built on a 13 V-J signature distinguished ophthalmopathy from stable hyperthyroidism, reaching 85% to 90% sensitivity and under 84% specificity in cross-validation and 80%/75% in testing. No statistical method was used to set the sample size in advance, and investigators knew the group allocation. Blood samples also contained most of the expanded thyroid clonotypes (frequency above 0.001), which suggests that blood repertoires may reflect thyroid immune responses. In validation, the model predicted progression to ophthalmopathy a median of roughly 6.2 months before onset, with approximately 68% sensitivity and about 75% specificity.

As for this clonotype: Its binding antigen is unknown. Just one base apart from a much larger clone, this may be a read error. This is likely a read error, given that the CDR3 carries no conserved phenylalanine or tryptophan at its end.

Sequencing used peripheral blood or thyroid tissue (not recorded which). This TCR was recovered from an adult man with Graves' disease, either hyperthyroidism or ophthalmopathy (not recorded which). The rearrangement combines TRBV7-3 with TRBJ1-2, and TRBD1 aligns with 7 junction nucleotides. The sequenced DNA: TGTGCCAGCACCCGGGACAGAGCTAACTATGGCTACACCCTC. This gives the protein CASTRDRANYGYTL.